Following are 12 T cell receptor beta chains from one sample sequenced in a study of blood T cell repertoires in COVID-19. Data came from immunoSEQ multiplex PCR; TCRdb stores just in-frame clones and leaves some out. The sample shows 150,000 to 200,000 clones, over 80% of them seen only once. Material: PBMCs or T cells enriched from blood (not recorded which). These receptors were collected from a woman aged 60-75 years who had recovered from COVID-19.

Comment on this clone: This specimen includes other DNA sequences encoding the same CDR3. The chain is built from TRBV18 and TRBJ2-7; D uncertain. Trimming removed 2 bases from V and 0 bases from J, with 8 bases in between. Germline V gives CDR1 KGHSH, CDR2 LQKENI. This CDR3 has 14 amino acids. CDR3 sequence (DNA): TGTGCCAGCTCACCAGATCGGAGCTCCTACGAGCAGTACTTC. This gives the protein CASSPDRSSYEQYF.

The chain has TRBV30 and TRBJ2-3; the D gene is possibly TRBD2 (5 bases). The CDR3 sequence is 13 residues long. V was cut by 5 bases and J by 3 bases, with 12 bases left in between. Germline V gene lookup returns CDR1 GTSNPN and CDR2 SVGIG (reference sequence). As DNA, the CDR3 is TGTGCCTGGGTCGGGGTCGGGACAGATACGCAGTATTTT. It codes for CAWVGVGTDTQYF. Full variable domain (missing parts from reference TRBV30 and TRBJ2-3): SQTIHQWPATLVQPVGSPLSLECTVEGTSNPNLYWYRQAAGRGLQLLFYSVGIGQISSEVPQNLSASRPQDRQFILSSKKLLLSDSGFYLCAWVGVGTDTQYFGPGTRLTVL.

As regards this clone: The same CDR3 also results from other DNA sequences found in this sample. V gene TRBV20-1 combines with J gene TRBJ1-2; no clear D gene. Trimming took 3 bases from V and 4 from J, leaving 6 bases between them. Per germline, CDR1 DFQATT and CDR2 SNEGSKA (reference sequence). The CDR3 has 11 amino acids. The CDR3 sequence: CSARYSYGYTF. The CDR3, as DNA: TGCAGTGCTAGGTATTCCTATGGCTACACCTTC.

The table lists this clone with a count of one. The chain recombines TRBV5-1 with TRBJ1-2; tentatively, D is TRBD1 (6 bases). Germline CDR1 SGHRS, CDR2 YFSETQ. V was cut by 0 bases and J by 7 bases, with 13 bases left in between. The CDR3 has 14 residues. The CDR3 protein is CASSLEVQGAGYTF. DNA of the CDR3: TGCGCCAGCAGCTTGGAAGTACAGGGTGCTGGCTACACCTTC.

This clone was seen a handful of times. The rearrangement links TRBV7-2 to TRBJ1-1; TRBD1 might be the D (6 bases). Trimming removed 5 bases from V and 5 bases from J, with 15 bases in between. Germline values: CDR1 SGHTA, CDR2 FQGNSA. The CDR3 runs to 14 residues. The CDR3 spells CASSIQGAVTEAFF. CDR3 sequence (DNA): TGTGCCAGCAGCATACAGGGCGCGGTAACTGAAGCTTTCTTT.

This rearrangement joins TRBV28 to TRBJ1-3; TRBD1 matches 9 bases. Trimming cost V 2 bases and J 0 bases; bases outside gene matches: 14. Germline V CDR1 and CDR2: MDHEN, SYDVKM. The CDR3 has 20 residues. The CDR3 DNA is TGTGCCAGCAGTTTACCCGTTGGCCGTGGGACAGGGAGCTCTGGAAACACCATATATTTT. It codes for CASSLPVGRGTGSSGNTIYF.

This chain connects TRBV4-2 to TRBJ2-4; 13 bases fit TRBD2. The CDR3 is 20 amino acids. Losses at the gene ends were 4 bases for V and 1 base for J; bases not matched to a gene: 13. Germline loops: CDR1 LGHNA, CDR2 YNFKEQ. The CDR3 loop reads CASSPRLLAGGPRAKNIQYF. The CDR3 DNA follows: TGTGCCAGCAGCCCCAGGCTACTAGCGGGAGGGCCTAGGGCCAAAAACATTCAGTACTTC.

The chain links TRBV10-3 to TRBJ2-7, with 11 bases that match TRBD1. The CDR3 has 15 residues. CDR1 is ENHRY, CDR2 SYGVKD, per germline. Trimming removed 7 bases from V and 3 bases from J; junction bases left unmatched: 8. The CDR3 DNA is TGTGCCATCAATACCGGGACAGGGGGGGTCTACGAGCAGTACTTC. Translating gives CAINTGTGGVYEQYF.

This clone has just one count. The chain uses TRBV5-1 and TRBJ2-2, with 12 bases identical to TRBD2. Losses at the gene ends were 1 base for V and 2 bases for J; bases not matched to a gene: 3. Germline V gene sequence: CDR1 SGHRS, CDR2 YFSETQ. This CDR3 is 17 amino acids long. The CDR3 reads CASSLMTSGRNTGELFF. CDR3 coding DNA: TGCGCCAGCAGCTTGATGACTAGCGGGAGAAACACCGGGGAGCTGTTTTTT.

Only a few counts were recorded for this clone. The rearrangement joins TRBV7-9 to TRBJ1-2; D possibly corresponds to TRBD1 (6 bases). V lost 0 bases and J 4 bases, leaving 15 bases between the germline ends. Germline V gene sequence: CDR1 SEHNR, CDR2 FQNEAQ (reference sequence). The CDR3 runs 16 residues. DNA for the CDR3: TGTGCCAGCAGCTTAGCTGACCGGACAGAAGGCTATGGCTACACCTTC. It yields the protein CASSLADRTEGYGYTF.

The chain recombines TRBV5-1 with TRBJ2-7, with D tentatively TRBD1 (6 bases). V lost 3 bases and J 0 bases, leaving 7 bases between the germline ends. Germline CDR1 SGHRS, CDR2 YFSETQ. The CDR3 covers 13 residues. CDR3 protein: CASSSDSSYEQYF. In DNA, the CDR3 is TGCGCCAGCAGCTCGGACAGCTCCTACGAGCAGTACTTC.

The chain employs TRBV5-1 and TRBJ1-2; unclear D gene. Germline-derived CDR1 and CDR2 are SGHRS and YFSETQ. Deletions cut 0 bases from V and 2 bases from J, with 11 bases between. The CDR3 is made up of 15 amino acids. The CDR3 coding sequence is TGCGCCAGCAGCTTGGACTTGAGGGCAAACTATGGCTACACCTTC. Its translation is CASSLDLRANYGYTF.